The rows below give T cell receptor beta chains drawn from one sample of a study of cytomegalovirus exposure and HLA in healthy donors. TCRdb's table, derived via immunoSEQ multiplex PCR, lists solely in-frame clones and lacks some. The table lists 100,000 to 150,000 clones, around three quarters of them singletons. Sequenced sample: PBMCs. The receptor set was obtained from a female donor in good health and CMV-seronegative. Each CDR3 is given with its conserved first and last residue. D genes are given only for firm matches. Clone size appears in some rows only: once, few, many, or a class for an expanded clone.

j_call d_call clone_size v_call cdr3_aa cdr3_nt
TRBJ2-1 TRBD1 - TRBV7-9 CASSYPILRQGLYNEQFF TGTGCCAGCAGCTACCCCATTTTGAGACAGGGGCTATACAATGAGCAGTTCTTC
TRBJ2-7 - - TRBV14 CASSQGPRNSWQYF TGTGCCAGCAGCCAAGGGCCCCGGAACAGCTGGCAGTACTTC
TRBJ2-7 - - TRBV28 CASRNWRARSYEQYF TGTGCCAGCAGAAACTGGAGAGCGAGGTCCTACGAGCAGTACTTC
TRBJ2-1 TRBD2 - TRBV18 CASSPSSGGARNEQFF TGTGCCAGCTCACCTAGCAGCGGGGGGGCCCGGAATGAGCAGTTCTTC
TRBJ2-3 - few TRBV9 CASSVEGTSTQYF TGTGCCAGCAGCGTAGAAGGGACATCGACCCAGTATTTT
TRBJ1-2 - once TRBV28 CASSPQIYGYTF TGTGCCAGCAGTCCACAGATCTATGGCTACACCTTC
TRBJ2-3 - - TRBV28 CASSSGHGRQYF TGTGCCAGCAGTTCCGGGCACGGGAGGCAGTATTTT
TRBJ2-4 - - TRBV5-1 CASSLQPVANSHSLAKNIQYF TGCGCCAGCAGCCTTCAACCGGTTGCTAACTCTCATTCTCTAGCCAAAAACATTCAGTACTTC
TRBJ2-7 TRBD2 - TRBV6-1 CASSVLAGGEQYF TGTGCCAGCAGTGTACTAGCGGGAGGCGAGCAGTACTTC
TRBJ2-2 - - TRBV10-2 CASSAYNTGELFF TGCGCCAGCAGTGCCTACAACACCGGGGAGCTGTTTTTT
TRBJ1-1 - - TRBV5-1 CASSLDPAGTEAFF TGCGCCAGCAGCTTAGACCCAGCGGGGACTGAAGCTTTCTTT
TRBJ2-2 TRBD2 - TRBV7-3 CASSPSGNTGELFF TGTGCCAGCAGCCCTAGCGGGAACACCGGGGAGCTGTTTTTT
TRBJ1-1 TRBD1 - TRBV7-9 CASSDSTGGEREAFF TGTGCCAGCAGCGACTCGACAGGGGGCGAGAGGGAAGCTTTCTTT
TRBJ2-7 TRBD1 few TRBV5-4 CASSFTGGSYEQYF TGTGCCAGCAGCTTCACAGGGGGCTCCTACGAGCAGTACTTC
TRBJ1-1 - - TRBV28 CASSLGGGRPAFF TGTGCCAGCAGTTTGGGGGGTGGGAGACCAGCTTTCTTT
TRBJ2-1 TRBD2 - TRBV29-1 CSVGSSGRNLHEQFF TGCAGCGTTGGGTCTAGCGGGAGAAACTTGCATGAGCAGTTCTTC
TRBJ2-5 TRBD2 - TRBV7-9 CASSSETSWGETQYF TGTGCCAGCAGCTCAGAGACTAGCTGGGGAGAGACCCAGTACTTC
TRBJ2-6 - - TRBV5-1 CASSLRGQDSGANGLTF TGCGCCAGCAGCTTGAGGGGACAAGACTCTGGGGCCAACGGCCTGACTTTC
TRBJ1-2 - - TRBV6-5 CASTTRGRFYGYTF TGTGCCAGCACCACCCGGGGAAGGTTCTATGGCTACACCTTC
TRBJ1-4 - - TRBV19 CASSIGYRRQLFF TGTGCCAGTAGTATCGGGTACAGACGACAGCTGTTTTTT
TRBJ2-7 - - TRBV13 CASSPGRSYEQYF TGTGCCAGCAGCCCAGGGCGGTCCTACGAGCAGTACTTC
TRBJ1-2 - - TRBV7-3 CASSSTGQGGNYGYTF TGTGCCAGCAGCTCGACGGGGCAGGGAGGGAACTATGGCTACACCTTC
TRBJ2-4 - - TRBV10-3 CAISESMAALAKNIQYF TGTGCCATCAGTGAGTCGATGGCGGCTTTGGCCAAAAACATTCAGTACTTC
TRBJ1-2 - - TRBV6-5 CASSRLAGGEGYTF TGTGCCAGCAGTCGACTCGCGGGAGGGGAGGGCTACACCTTC
TRBJ2-1 - - TRBV30 CAWSVPSSGSYNEQFF TGTGCCTGGAGTGTACCTAGCAGTGGCTCCTACAATGAGCAGTTCTTC
TRBJ1-5 - - TRBV30 CAWSRGGMGNQPQHF TGTGCCTGGAGTAGAGGAGGTATGGGCAATCAGCCCCAGCATTTT
TRBJ2-3 TRBD1 few TRBV9 CASSVGGQHTDTQYF TGTGCCAGCAGCGTAGGGGGACAGCACACAGATACGCAGTATTTT
TRBJ1-3 - - TRBV13 CASSLVSAGPGNTIYF TGTGCCAGCAGCTTAGTATCGGCAGGCCCTGGAAACACCATATATTTT
TRBJ1-1 - - TRBV14 CASSQDRTGVRFF TGTGCCAGCAGCCAAGATCGTACGGGAGTAAGGTTCTTT
TRBJ2-3 TRBD2 - TRBV19 CASSMTSGSADTQYF TGTGCCAGTAGTATGACTAGCGGGAGCGCAGATACGCAGTATTTT
TRBJ2-3 TRBD2 - TRBV9 CASSLAPIAGDTDTQYF TGTGCCAGCAGCCTAGCCCCAATCGCGGGGGACACAGATACGCAGTATTTT
TRBJ2-1 - - TRBV7-9 CSSSFGSLTGVVNEQFF TGTTCCAGCAGCTTCGGCTCTCTTACGGGAGTGGTTAATGAGCAGTTCTTC
TRBJ2-2 - once TRBV7-3 CASSRWTTNTGELFF TGTGCCAGCAGCCGCTGGACAACCAACACCGGGGAGCTGTTTTTT
TRBJ2-7 TRBD1 - TRBV7-9 CASSPGTGDYEQYF TGTGCCAGCAGCCCCGGGACAGGGGACTACGAGCAGTACTTC
TRBJ2-2 - - TRBV16 CASSRGIGGELFF TGTGCCAGCAGCCGGGGCATCGGCGGGGAGCTGTTTTTT
TRBJ2-6 - - TRBV18 CASSRGSGANVLTF TGTGCCAGCTCACGGGGAAGCGGAGCCAACGTCCTGACTTTC
TRBJ2-7 - - TRBV7-9 CASSPLLEQYF TGTGCCAGCAGCCCCCTACTCGAGCAGTACTTC
TRBJ1-6 - - TRBV19 CASSTRDSPLHF TGTGCCAGTAGTACAAGGGACTCCCCCCTCCACTTT
TRBJ2-1 TRBD2 - TRBV5-1 CASSLEAGLGGNEQFF TGCGCCAGCAGTCTGGAAGCAGGACTAGGAGGCAATGAGCAGTTCTTC
TRBJ1-6 TRBD1 - TRBV5-4 CASSIGQGINSPLHF TGTGCCAGCAGCATAGGACAGGGTATTAATTCACCCCTCCACTTT
TRBJ1-6 - - TRBV7-9 CASSLSEGNSPLHF TGTGCCAGCAGCTTATCTGAGGGTAATTCACCCCTCCACTTT
TRBJ2-3 - once TRBV9 CASSVDVLTDTQYF TGTGCCAGCAGCGTAGATGTTCTCACAGATACGCAGTATTTT
TRBJ2-1 TRBD2 - TRBV10-2 CASKRTSAYNEQFF TGCGCCAGCAAGAGGACTAGCGCATACAATGAGCAGTTCTTC
TRBJ2-2 - - TRBV5-8 CASSPEVIAGELFF TGTGCCAGCAGCCCCGAGGTTATCGCCGGGGAGCTGTTTTTT
TRBJ2-1 TRBD2 - TRBV7-9 CASSQSGSIYNEQFF TGTGCCAGCAGCCAAAGCGGGAGTATCTACAATGAGCAGTTCTTC